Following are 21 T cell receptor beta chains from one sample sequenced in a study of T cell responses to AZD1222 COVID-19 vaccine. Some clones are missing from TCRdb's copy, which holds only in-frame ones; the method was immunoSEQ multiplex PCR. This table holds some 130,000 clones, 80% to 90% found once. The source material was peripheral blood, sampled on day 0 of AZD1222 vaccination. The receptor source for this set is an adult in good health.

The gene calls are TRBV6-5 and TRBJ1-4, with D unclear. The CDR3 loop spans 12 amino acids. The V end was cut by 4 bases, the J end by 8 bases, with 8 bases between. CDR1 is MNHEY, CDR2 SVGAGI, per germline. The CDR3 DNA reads TGTGCCAGCAGTTCTCCGGGGGAAAAACTGTTTTTT. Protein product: CASSSPGEKLFF.

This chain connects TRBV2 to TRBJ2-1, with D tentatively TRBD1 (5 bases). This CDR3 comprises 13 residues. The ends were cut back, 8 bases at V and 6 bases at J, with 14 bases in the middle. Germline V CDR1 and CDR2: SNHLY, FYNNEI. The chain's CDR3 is CASRRMTANEQFF. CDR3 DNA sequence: TGTGCCAGCCGTAGAATGACAGCCAATGAGCAGTTCTTC.

The CDR3 region is CASSTSEKGYEQYF. The CDR3 nucleotides read TGTGCCAGCTCCACTAGCGAAAAAGGCTACGAGCAGTACTTC. The chain recombines TRBV18 with TRBJ2-7, with TRBD2 matching 7 bases. V shed 6 bases, J shed 3 bases, and the junction held 8 bases outside the gene matches. Germline-derived CDR1 and CDR2 are KGHSH and LQKENI. The CDR3 extends over 14 amino acids.

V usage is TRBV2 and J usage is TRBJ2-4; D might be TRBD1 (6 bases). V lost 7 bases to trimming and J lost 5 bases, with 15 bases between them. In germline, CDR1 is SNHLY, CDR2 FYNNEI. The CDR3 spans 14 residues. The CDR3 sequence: CASTDRDKQNIQYF. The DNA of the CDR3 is TGTGCCAGCACAGACCGGGACAAACAAAACATTCAGTACTTC.

The CDR3 loop reads CATIFSGRSEQYF. The CDR3 DNA reads as TGTGCCACCATCTTTAGCGGGAGATCCGAGCAGTACTTC. The V gene is TRBV24-1, the J gene TRBJ2-7; 9 bases map to TRBD2. The CDR3 spans 13 residues. The V segment lost 8 bases and the J segment 6 bases; nucleotides outside the gene matches: 7. Germline CDR1 reads KGHDR; CDR2 reads SFDVKD.

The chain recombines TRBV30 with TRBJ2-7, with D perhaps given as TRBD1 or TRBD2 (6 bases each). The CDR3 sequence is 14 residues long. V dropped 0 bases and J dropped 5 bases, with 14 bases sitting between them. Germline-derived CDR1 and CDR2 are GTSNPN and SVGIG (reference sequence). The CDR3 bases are TGTGCCTGGAGTGTTGGAGGGGGTGGGGACGAGCAGTACTTC. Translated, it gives CAWSVGGGGDEQYF.

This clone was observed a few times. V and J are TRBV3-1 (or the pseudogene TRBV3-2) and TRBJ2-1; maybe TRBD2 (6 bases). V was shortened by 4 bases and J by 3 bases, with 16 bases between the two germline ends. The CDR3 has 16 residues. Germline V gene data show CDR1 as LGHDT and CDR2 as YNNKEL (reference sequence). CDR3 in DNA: TGTGCCAGCAGCCCTCTTCGGGGGTCCTTCTACAATGAGCAGTTCTTC. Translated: CASSPLRGSFYNEQFF.

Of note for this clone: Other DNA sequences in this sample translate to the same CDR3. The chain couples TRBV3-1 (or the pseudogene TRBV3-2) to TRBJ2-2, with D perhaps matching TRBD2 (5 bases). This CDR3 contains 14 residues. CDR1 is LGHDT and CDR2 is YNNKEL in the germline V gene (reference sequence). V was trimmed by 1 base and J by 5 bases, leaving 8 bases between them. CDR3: CASSQGRGTGELFF. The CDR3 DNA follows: TGTGCCAGCAGCCAAGGTCGCGGGACCGGGGAGCTGTTTTTT.

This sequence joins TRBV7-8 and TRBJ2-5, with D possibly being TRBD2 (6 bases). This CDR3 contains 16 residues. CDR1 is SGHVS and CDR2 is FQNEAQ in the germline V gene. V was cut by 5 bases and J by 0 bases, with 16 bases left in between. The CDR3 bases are TGTGCCAGCAGCCCCAAACCCTGGGGGGACCAAGAGACCCAGTACTTC. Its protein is CASSPKPWGDQETQYF.

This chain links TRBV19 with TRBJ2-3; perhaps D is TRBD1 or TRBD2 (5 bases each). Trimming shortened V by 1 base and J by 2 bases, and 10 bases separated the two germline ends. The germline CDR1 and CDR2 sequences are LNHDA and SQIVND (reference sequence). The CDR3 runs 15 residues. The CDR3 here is CASSIGTGPTDTQYF. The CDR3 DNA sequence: TGTGCCAGTAGTATAGGTACGGGACCCACAGATACGCAGTATTTT. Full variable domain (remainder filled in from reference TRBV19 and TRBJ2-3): DGGITQSPKYLFRKEGQNVTLSCEQNLNHDAMYWYRQDPGQGLRLIYYSQIVNDFQKGDIAEGYSVSREKKESFPLTVTSAQKNPTAFYLCASSIGTGPTDTQYFGPGTRLTVL.

CDR3 sequence reads: CAWSVGTGPYEQYF. In nucleotides, the CDR3 is TGTGCCTGGAGCGTTGGGACAGGGCCCTACGAGCAGTACTTC. The chain recombines TRBV30 with TRBJ2-7; 9 bases agree with TRBD1. Unmatched junction bases numbered 5, after V lost 3 bases and J lost 2 bases. CDR1 GTSNPN and CDR2 SVGIG come from the germline V gene (reference sequence). The CDR3 loop spans 14 amino acids. Together with reference TRBV30 and TRBJ2-7, the CDR3 gives the full variable domain: SQTIHQWPATLVQPVGSPLSLECTVEGTSNPNLYWYRQAAGRGLQLLFYSVGIGQISSEVPQNLSASRPQDRQFILSSKKLLLSDSGFYLCAWSVGTGPYEQYFGPGTRLTVT.

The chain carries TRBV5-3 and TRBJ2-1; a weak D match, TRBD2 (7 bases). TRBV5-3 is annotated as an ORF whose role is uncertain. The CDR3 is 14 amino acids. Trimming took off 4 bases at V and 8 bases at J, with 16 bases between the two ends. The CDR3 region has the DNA TGTGCCAGAAGCGGCCTAGCGGAGGGGGATGAGCAGTTCTTC. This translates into CARSGLAEGDEQFF.

The CDR3 nucleotides read TGTGCCAGCAGTTCTGGGACAGTCACTGAAGCTTTCTTT. Protein sequence: CASSSGTVTEAFF. This chain connects TRBV27 to TRBJ1-1; 7 bases are shared with TRBD1. The CDR3 is 13 residues long. V shed 4 bases and J 4 bases; nucleotides not matched to a gene: 3. Germline CDR1 and CDR2: MNHEY and SMNVEV (reference sequence).

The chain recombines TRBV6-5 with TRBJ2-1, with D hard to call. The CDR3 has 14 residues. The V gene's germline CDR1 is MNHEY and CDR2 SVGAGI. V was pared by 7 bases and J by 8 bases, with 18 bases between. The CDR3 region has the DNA TGTGCCAGCACCGCCTCCGGAGTGACGTATGAGCAGTTCTTC. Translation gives CASTASGVTYEQFF.

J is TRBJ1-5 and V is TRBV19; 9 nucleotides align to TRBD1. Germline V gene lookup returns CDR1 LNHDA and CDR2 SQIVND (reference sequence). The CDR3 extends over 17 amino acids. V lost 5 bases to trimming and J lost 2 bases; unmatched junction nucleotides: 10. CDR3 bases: TGTGCCAGTAGTCCAAATGGACAGGGGAATGGCAATCAGCCCCAGCATTTT. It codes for CASSPNGQGNGNQPQHF.

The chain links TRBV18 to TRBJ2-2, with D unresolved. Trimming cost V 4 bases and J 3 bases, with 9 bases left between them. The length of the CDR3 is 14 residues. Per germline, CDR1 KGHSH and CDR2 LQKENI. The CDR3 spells CASSQGVDTGELFF. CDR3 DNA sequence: TGTGCCAGCTCACAGGGTGTTGACACCGGGGAGCTGTTTTTT.

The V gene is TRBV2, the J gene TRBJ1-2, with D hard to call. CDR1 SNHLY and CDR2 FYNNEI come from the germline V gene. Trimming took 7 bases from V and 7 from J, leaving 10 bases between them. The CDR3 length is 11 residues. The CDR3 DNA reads TGTGCCAGCATTCTTCTGGGTGGCTACACCTTC. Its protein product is CASILLGGYTF.

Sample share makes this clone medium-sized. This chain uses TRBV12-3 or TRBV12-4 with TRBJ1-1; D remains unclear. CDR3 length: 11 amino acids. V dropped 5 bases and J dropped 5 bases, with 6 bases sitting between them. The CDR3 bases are TGTGCCAGCAGTACGGGAACTGAAGCTTTCTTT. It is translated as CASSTGTEAFF.

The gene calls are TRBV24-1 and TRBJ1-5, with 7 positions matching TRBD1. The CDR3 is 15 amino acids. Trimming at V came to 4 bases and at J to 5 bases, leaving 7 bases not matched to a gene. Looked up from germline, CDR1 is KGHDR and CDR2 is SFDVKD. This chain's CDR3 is CATSESHRGDQPQHF. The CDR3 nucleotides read TGTGCCACCAGTGAATCCCACAGGGGAGATCAGCCCCAGCATTTT.

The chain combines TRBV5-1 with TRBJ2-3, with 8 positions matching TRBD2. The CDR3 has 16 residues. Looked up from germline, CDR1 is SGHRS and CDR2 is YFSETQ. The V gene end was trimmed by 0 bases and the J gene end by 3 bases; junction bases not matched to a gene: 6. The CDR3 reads CASSLAGGPDTDTQYF. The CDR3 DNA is TGCGCCAGCAGCTTGGCGGGGGGGCCGGATACAGATACGCAGTATTTT. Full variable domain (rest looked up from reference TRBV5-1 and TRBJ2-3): KAGVTQTPRYLIKTRGQQVTLSCSPISGHRSVSWYQQTPGQGLQFLFEYFSETQRNKGNFPGRFSGRQFSNSRSEMNVSTLELGDSALYLCASSLAGGPDTDTQYFGPGTRLTVL.

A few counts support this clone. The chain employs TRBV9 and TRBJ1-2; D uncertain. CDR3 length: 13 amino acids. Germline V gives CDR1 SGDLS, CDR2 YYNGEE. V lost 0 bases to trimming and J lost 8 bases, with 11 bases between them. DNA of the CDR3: TGTGCCAGCAGCGTAGGTCATGATGGGGGCTACACCTTC. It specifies CASSVGHDGGYTF.